The table lists the clone carrying this T cell receptor beta chain with many counts. Its antigen is undetermined. This record comes from a study of T-cell reconstitution after alpha-beta-depleted transplantation in children. Study-level results: Expanded graft clones numbering several hundred reportedly gave rise to alpha-beta T cells about two months after transplant. Newly produced T cells mostly provided counts and TCRbeta diversity after one year, as hyperexpanded clones declined. After transplant, high TCRbeta diversity at day 60 in some patients arose from surviving recipient T cells and thymic progenitors.

CDR1 PRHDT and CDR2 FYEKMQ come from the germline V gene (reference sequence). The CDR3 has 16 amino acids. Deletions cut 5 bases from V and 0 bases from J, with 14 bases between. Unique molecular identifiers were incorporated into the prepared TCRbeta library. TCRdb ran MiXCR on the PCR reads and lists one entry per CDR3 protein. The data show 250,000 to 300,000 distinct CDR3 sequences, with roughly 7.8% seen just once and over 7.5% held by the top ten. This sequence originates from a female patient aged 2-9 years who had a stem cell transplant for Fanconi anemia, so the T cells may come from the graft donor. Specimen: peripheral blood, collected 360 days after TCRalphabeta/CD19-depleted stem cell transplant. The chain combines TRBV13 with TRBJ1-3; D call uncertain. The CDR3 is CASSLDASPSGNTIYF. DNA for the CDR3: TGTGCCAGCAGCCTAGACGCCAGCCCCTCTGGAAACACCATATATTTT.